Listed below are T cell receptor beta chains from one sample, sequenced in a study of CD8+ T cells in alopecia areata. The protocol was immunoSEQ multiplex PCR, while the TCRdb copy is restricted to in-frame clones and leaves out a portion. The sample comprises 140,000 to 150,000 clones, around 50% of which are singletons, and approximately 6.6% rests with the top ten. Sequencing used CD4+ T cells sorted from blood. Receptor source: a human donor with alopecia areata. CDR3s include the opening cysteine and the closing phenylalanine or tryptophan. D genes are given only for firm matches. Size values are once, few and many counts, or a class for expanded clones, and some rows have none.

cdr3_aa: CSARRDRTDTQYF
cdr3_nt: TGCAGCGCCCGCCGGGATCGGACAGATACGCAGTATTTT
j_call: TRBJ2-3
v_call: TRBV29-1
clone_size: few
d_call: .

cdr3_aa: CASSVTGTANYGYTF
cdr3_nt: TGTGCCAGCAGCGTAACCGGGACAGCTAACTATGGCTACACCTTC
j_call: TRBJ1-2
v_call: TRBV7-2
clone_size: .
d_call: TRBD1

cdr3_aa: CASSPPGTWGQPQHF
cdr3_nt: TGTGCCAGCAGTCCACCCGGGACCTGGGGGCAGCCCCAGCATTTT
j_call: TRBJ1-5
v_call: TRBV28
clone_size: .
d_call: .

cdr3_aa: CASKVGTGELFF
cdr3_nt: TGTGCCAGCAAAGTGGGCACCGGGGAGCTGTTTTTT
j_call: TRBJ2-2
v_call: TRBV28
clone_size: .
d_call: .

cdr3_aa: CASSLIGGWQETQYF
cdr3_nt: TGTGCCAGCAGCTTAATCGGGGGGTGGCAAGAGACCCAGTACTTC
j_call: TRBJ2-5
v_call: TRBV7-3
clone_size: .
d_call: TRBD2

cdr3_aa: CACTVIVAGELFF
cdr3_nt: TGTGCCTGTACTGTCATTGTCGCCGGGGAGCTGTTTTTT
j_call: TRBJ2-2
v_call: TRBV30
clone_size: .
d_call: .

cdr3_aa: CASRNRDTGGYTF
cdr3_nt: TGTGCCAGCCGAAACAGGGACACGGGGGGCTACACCTTC
j_call: TRBJ1-2
v_call: TRBV2
clone_size: .
d_call: .

cdr3_aa: CASSFQGQNTEAFF
cdr3_nt: TGCGCCAGCAGCTTTCAGGGACAGAACACTGAAGCTTTCTTT
j_call: TRBJ1-1
v_call: TRBV5-1
clone_size: .
d_call: .

cdr3_aa: CASSVTSGRQDEQFF
cdr3_nt: TGTGCCAGCAGCGTGACTAGCGGGAGACAAGATGAGCAGTTCTTC
j_call: TRBJ2-1
v_call: TRBV5-5
clone_size: many
d_call: TRBD2

cdr3_aa: CSVALGTSYDEQFF
cdr3_nt: TGCAGCGTTGCGTTGGGGACTAGTTACGATGAGCAGTTCTTC
j_call: TRBJ2-1
v_call: TRBV29-1
clone_size: .
d_call: TRBD2

cdr3_aa: CATSRDILAEKETQYF
cdr3_nt: TGTGCCACCAGCAGAGATATCCTAGCGGAGAAAGAGACCCAGTACTTC
j_call: TRBJ2-5
v_call: TRBV15
clone_size: few
d_call: TRBD2

cdr3_aa: CASSASVNYEQYF
cdr3_nt: TGTGCCAGCAGTGCTAGCGTAAACTACGAGCAGTACTTC
j_call: TRBJ2-7
v_call: TRBV6-1
clone_size: few
d_call: .

cdr3_aa: CASNRLAETQYF
cdr3_nt: TGTGCCAGCAACCGTTTAGCTGAGACCCAGTACTTC
j_call: TRBJ2-5
v_call: TRBV2
clone_size: .
d_call: .

cdr3_aa: CASSQDAGKRVGNTEAFF
cdr3_nt: TGCGCCAGCAGCCAAGATGCCGGGAAGAGGGTCGGGAACACTGAAGCTTTCTTT
j_call: TRBJ1-1
v_call: TRBV4-1
clone_size: few
d_call: .